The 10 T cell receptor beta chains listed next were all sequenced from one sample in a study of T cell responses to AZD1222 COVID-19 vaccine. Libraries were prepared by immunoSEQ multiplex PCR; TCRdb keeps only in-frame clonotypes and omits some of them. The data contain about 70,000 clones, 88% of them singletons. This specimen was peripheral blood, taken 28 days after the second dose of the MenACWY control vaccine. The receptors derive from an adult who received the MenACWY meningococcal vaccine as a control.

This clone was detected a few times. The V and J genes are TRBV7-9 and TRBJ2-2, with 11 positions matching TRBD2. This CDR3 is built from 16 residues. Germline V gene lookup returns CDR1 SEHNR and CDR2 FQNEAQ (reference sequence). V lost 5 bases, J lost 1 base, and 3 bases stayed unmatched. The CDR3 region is CASSQGLAENTGELFF. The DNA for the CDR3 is TGTGCCAGCAGCCAGGGACTAGCGGAGAACACCGGGGAGCTGTTTTTT. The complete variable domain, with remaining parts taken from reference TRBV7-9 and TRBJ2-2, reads DTGVSQNPRHKITKRGQNVTFRCDPISEHNRLYWYRQTLGQGPEFLTYFQNEAQLEKSRLLSDRFSAERPKGSFSTLEIQRTEQGDSAMYLCASSQGLAENTGELFFGEGSRLTVL.

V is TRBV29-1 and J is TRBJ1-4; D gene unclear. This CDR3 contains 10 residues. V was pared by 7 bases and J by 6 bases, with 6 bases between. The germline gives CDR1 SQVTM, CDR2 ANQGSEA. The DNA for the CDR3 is TGCAGCGGGGGTGATGAAAAACTGTTTTTT. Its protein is CSGGDEKLFF.

The CDR3 region has the DNA TGTGCCAGCAGTTCCCCGGGACAGATAAATGAGCAGTACTTC. It codes for CASSSPGQINEQYF. This chain joins TRBV28 and TRBJ2-7, with 7 bases aligning to TRBD1. The V gene end was trimmed by 4 bases and the J gene end by 7 bases; junction bases not matched to a gene: 10. This CDR3 comprises 14 residues. CDR1 MDHEN and CDR2 SYDVKM come from the germline V gene. The whole variable domain, filled in from reference TRBV28 and TRBJ2-7, reads DVKVTQSSRYLVKRTGEKVFLECVQDMDHENMFWYRQDPGLGLRLIYFSYDVKMKEKGDIPEGYSVSREKKERFSLILESASTNQTSMYLCASSSPGQINEQYFGPGTRLTVT.

The CDR3 protein is CASSETGGSNEKLFF. DNA for the CDR3: TGTGCCAGCAGCGAAACGGGGGGCTCTAATGAAAAACTGTTTTTT. The chain carries TRBV7-3 and TRBJ1-4, with D tentatively TRBD1 (6 bases). With 5 bases removed from V and 3 bases from J, the gap between germline ends came to 13 bases. Germline lookup yields CDR1 SGHTA and CDR2 FQGTGA. The CDR3 extends over 15 amino acids.

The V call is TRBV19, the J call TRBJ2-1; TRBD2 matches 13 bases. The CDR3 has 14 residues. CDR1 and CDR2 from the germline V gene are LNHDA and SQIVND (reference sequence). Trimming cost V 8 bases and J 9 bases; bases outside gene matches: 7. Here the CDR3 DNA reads TGTGCCAGTTCCGGGACTAGCGGGATTACTGAGCAGTTCTTC. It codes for CASSGTSGITEQFF.

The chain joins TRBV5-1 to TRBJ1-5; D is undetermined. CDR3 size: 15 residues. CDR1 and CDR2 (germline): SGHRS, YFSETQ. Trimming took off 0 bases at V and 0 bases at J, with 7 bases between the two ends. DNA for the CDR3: TGCGCCAGCAGCTTGGAAGATTATAGCAATCAGCCCCAGCATTTT. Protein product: CASSLEDYSNQPQHF.

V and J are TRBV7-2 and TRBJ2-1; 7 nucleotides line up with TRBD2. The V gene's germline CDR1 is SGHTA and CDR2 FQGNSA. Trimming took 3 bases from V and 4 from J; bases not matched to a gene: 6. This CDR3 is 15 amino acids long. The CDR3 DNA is TGTGCCAGCAGCTTGGGAGGGGCTTTTTACAATGAGCAGTTCTTC. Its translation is CASSLGGAFYNEQFF.

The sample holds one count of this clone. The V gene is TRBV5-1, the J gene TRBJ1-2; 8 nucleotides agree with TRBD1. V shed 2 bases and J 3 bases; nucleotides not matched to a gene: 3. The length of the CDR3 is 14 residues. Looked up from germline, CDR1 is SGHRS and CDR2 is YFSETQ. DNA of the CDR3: TGCGCCAGCAGCTTCGCAGGGGGCCACTATGGCTACACCTTC. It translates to CASSFAGGHYGYTF.

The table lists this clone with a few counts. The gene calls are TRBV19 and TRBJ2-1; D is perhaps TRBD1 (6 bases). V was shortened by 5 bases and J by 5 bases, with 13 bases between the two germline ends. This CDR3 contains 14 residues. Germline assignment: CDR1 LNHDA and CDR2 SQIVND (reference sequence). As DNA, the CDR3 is TGTGCCAGTAGTTACCGGGACACAGACAATGAGCAGTTCTTC. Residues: CASSYRDTDNEQFF.

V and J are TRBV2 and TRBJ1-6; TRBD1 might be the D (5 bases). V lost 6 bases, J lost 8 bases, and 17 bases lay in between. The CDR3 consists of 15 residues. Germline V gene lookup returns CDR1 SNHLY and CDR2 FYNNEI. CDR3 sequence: CASRGGTGGHSPLHF. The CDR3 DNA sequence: TGTGCCAGCAGGGGGGGAACAGGAGGACATTCACCCCTCCACTTT.